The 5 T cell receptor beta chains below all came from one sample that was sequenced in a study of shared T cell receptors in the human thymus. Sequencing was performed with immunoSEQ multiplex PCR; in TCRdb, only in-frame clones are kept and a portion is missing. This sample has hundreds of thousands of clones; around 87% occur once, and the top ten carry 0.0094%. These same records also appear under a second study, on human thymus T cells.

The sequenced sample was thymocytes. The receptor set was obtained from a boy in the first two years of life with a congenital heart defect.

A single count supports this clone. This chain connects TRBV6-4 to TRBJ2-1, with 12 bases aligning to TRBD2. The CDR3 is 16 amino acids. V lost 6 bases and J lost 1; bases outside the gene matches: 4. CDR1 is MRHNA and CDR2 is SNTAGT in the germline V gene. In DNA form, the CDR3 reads TGTGCCAGCAGCCAAACTAGCGGGGGGTCCTACAATGAGCAGTTCTTC. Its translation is CASSQTSGGSYNEQFF.

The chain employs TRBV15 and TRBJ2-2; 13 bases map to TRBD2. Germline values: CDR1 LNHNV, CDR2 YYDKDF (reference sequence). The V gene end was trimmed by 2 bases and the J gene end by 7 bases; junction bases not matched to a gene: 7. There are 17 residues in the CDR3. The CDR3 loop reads CATSRNSGTSGIGELFF. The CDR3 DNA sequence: TGTGCCACCAGCAGAAACTCCGGGACTAGCGGGATCGGGGAGCTGTTTTTT.

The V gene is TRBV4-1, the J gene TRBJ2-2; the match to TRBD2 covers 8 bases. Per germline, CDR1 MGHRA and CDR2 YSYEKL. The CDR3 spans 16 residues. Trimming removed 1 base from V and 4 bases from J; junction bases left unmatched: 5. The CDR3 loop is CASSQGGGRSTGELFF. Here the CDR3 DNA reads TGCGCCAGCAGCCAAGGGGGCGGGAGGAGCACCGGGGAGCTGTTTTTT.

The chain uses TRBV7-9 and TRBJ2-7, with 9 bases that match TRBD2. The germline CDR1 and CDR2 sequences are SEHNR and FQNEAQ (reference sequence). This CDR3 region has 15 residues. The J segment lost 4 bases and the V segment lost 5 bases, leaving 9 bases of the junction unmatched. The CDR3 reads CASSRGRGGPYEQYF. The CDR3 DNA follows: TGTGCCAGCAGCCGAGGGCGGGGGGGCCCATACGAGCAGTACTTC.

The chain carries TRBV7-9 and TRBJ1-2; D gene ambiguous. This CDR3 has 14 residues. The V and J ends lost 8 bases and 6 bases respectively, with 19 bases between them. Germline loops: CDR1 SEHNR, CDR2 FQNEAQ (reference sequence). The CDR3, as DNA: TGTGCCAGCCCCCACCTAGACGGAGAGGATGGCTACACCTTC. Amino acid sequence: CASPHLDGEDGYTF.